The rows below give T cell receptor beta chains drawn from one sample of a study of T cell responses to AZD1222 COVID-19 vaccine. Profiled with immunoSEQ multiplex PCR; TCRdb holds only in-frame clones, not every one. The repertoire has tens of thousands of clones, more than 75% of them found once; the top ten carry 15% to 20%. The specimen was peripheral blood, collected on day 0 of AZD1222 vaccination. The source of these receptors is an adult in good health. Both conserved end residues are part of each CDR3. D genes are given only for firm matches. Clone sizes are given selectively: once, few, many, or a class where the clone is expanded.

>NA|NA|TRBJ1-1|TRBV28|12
TGTGCCAGCAAATCGGGGGGCACTGAAGCTTTCTTT
CASKSGGTEAFF
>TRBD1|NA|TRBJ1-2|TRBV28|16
TGTGCCAGCAGTACCCCGGGACAGGGAACCCCCTATGGCTACACCTTC
CASSTPGQGTPYGYTF
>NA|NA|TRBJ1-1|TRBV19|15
TGTGCCAGTAGTATACAGGGGAGCGGGAACACTGAAGCTTTCTTT
CASSIQGSGNTEAFF
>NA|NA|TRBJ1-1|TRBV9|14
TGTGCCAGCAGCGTAGTGGGGGTGAACACTGAAGCTTTCTTT
CASSVVGVNTEAFF
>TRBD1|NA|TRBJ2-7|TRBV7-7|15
TGTGCTAGCAGCCAGGGACAGGGCCCTCTCCACGAGCAGTACTTC
CASSQGQGPLHEQYF
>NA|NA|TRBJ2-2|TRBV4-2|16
TGTGCCAGCAGCCAAGAGAAACATGCGAACACCGGGGAGCTGTTTTTT
CASSQEKHANTGELFF
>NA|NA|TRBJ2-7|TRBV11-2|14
TGTGCCAGCAGCCTTGTACGTAGGGTCTACGAGCAGTACTTC
CASSLVRRVYEQYF
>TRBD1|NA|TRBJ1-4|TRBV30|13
TGTGCCAGGAGCGGGACAGGCGAAGAAAAACTGTTTTTT
CARSGTGEEKLFF
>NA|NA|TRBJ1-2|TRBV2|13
TGTGCCAGCCTGGCCGTAGCTAACTATGGCTACACCTTC
CASLAVANYGYTF
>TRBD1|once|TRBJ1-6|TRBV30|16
TGTGCCTGGAGTCCGGGACAGAGCTCCTATAATTCACCCCTCCACTTT
CAWSPGQSSYNSPLHF
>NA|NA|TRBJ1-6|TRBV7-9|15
TGTGCCAGCGAAGGAGAGGGGCATCGGGATTCACCCCTCCACTTT
CASEGEGHRDSPLHF
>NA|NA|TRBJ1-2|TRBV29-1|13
TGCAGCGCGCAGGGTAGGAGTAACTATGGCTACACCTTC
CSAQGRSNYGYTF
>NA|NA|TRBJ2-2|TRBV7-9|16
TGTGCCAGCAGCGACCCCTCCGGGAGAGCCCCCGGGGAGCTGTTTTTT
CASSDPSGRAPGELFF
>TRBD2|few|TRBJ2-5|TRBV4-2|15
TGTGCCAGCAGCCTCGCCCGGGGGGGCGGCGAGACCCAGTACTTC
CASSLARGGGETQYF
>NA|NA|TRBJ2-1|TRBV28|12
TGTGCCAGCAGGGGGACCCTGCTGGAGCAGTTCTTC
CASRGTLLEQFF
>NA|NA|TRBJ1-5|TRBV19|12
TGTGCCAGTAGTATAGGCAATCAGCCCCAGCATTTT
CASSIGNQPQHF
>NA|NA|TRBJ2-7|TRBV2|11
TGTGCCAGCAGTGATGGGTACGAGCAGTACTTC
CASSDGYEQYF
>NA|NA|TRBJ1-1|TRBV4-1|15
TGCGCCAGCAGCCAAGATCTTCGGGGGAACACTGAAGCTTTCTTT
CASSQDLRGNTEAFF
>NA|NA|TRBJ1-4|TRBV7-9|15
TGTGCCAGCAGCTCCGGTCGGGCAAGAAATGAAAAACTGTTTTTT
CASSSGRARNEKLFF
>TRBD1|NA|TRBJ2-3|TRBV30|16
TGTGCCTGGAGTGCAGGACAGGGGGCTAGCACAGATACGCAGTATTTT
CAWSAGQGASTDTQYF
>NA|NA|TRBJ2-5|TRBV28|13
TGTGCCAGCAGCAGGATGTACCAAGAGACCCAGTACTTC
CASSRMYQETQYF
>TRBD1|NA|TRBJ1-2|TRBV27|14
TGTGCCAGCAGTTTATCCTCGCGGGACAGCCTGCCCACCTTC
CASSLSSRDSLPTF
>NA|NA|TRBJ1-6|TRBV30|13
TGTGCCTGGAGGACAGGTTATAATTCACCCCTCCACTTT
CAWRTGYNSPLHF
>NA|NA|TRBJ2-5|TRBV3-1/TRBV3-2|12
TGTGCCAGCAGCCAAGAGGTGGGGGCCCAGTACTTC
CASSQEVGAQYF
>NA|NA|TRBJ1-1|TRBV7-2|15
TGTGCCAGCAGCTTAGGTCCCCGGAGGAACACTGAAGCTTTCTTT
CASSLGPRRNTEAFF
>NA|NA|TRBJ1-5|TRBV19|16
TGTGCCAGTAGTATGATGAAGGGGAAGGGCAATCAGCCCCAGCATTTT
CASSMMKGKGNQPQHF
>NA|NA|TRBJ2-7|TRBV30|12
TGTGCCTGGAGTCCCACCATGGGCGAGCAGTACTTC
CAWSPTMGEQYF
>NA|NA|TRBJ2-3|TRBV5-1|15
TGCGCCAGCAGCTTGTCACAGGGTCGACCAGATACGCAGTATTTT
CASSLSQGRPDTQYF
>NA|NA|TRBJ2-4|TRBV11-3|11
TGTGCCAGCAGCTCTTCGGACATTCAGTACTTC
CASSSSDIQYF
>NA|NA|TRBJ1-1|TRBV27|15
TGTGCCAGCAGTTGGGGGGGACCGCCGAACACTGAAGCTTTCTTT
CASSWGGPPNTEAFF
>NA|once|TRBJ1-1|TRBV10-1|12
TGCGCCAGCAGTGAGGCCGGGGTTGAAGCTTTCTTT
CASSEAGVEAFF
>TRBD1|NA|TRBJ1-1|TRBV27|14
TGTGCCAGCAGTTTCCACAGGGGCGCCACTGAAGCTTTCTTT
CASSFHRGATEAFF
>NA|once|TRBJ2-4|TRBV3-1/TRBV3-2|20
TGTGCCAGCAGCCAAGATACATGGGACGGGTTTGGGCTAGCCAAAAACATTCAGTACTTC
CASSQDTWDGFGLAKNIQYF
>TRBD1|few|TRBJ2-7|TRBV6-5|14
TGTGCCAGCAGCCCGACAGGGGACCTCTACGAGCAGTACTTC
CASSPTGDLYEQYF
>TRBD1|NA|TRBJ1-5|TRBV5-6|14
TGTGCCAGCAGGGAACAGGGGGCTAATCAGCCCCAGCATTTT
CASREQGANQPQHF
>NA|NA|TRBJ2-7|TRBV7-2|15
TGTGCCAGCAGTAGGAACTGGGGGGCCGGGGGAGAGCAGTACTTC
CASSRNWGAGGEQYF
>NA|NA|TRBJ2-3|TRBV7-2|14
TGTGCCAGCAGCCAGGCTTGGGGCACAGATACGCAGTATTTT
CASSQAWGTDTQYF
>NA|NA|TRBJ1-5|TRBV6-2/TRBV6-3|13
TGTGCCAGCAGTTATAGGGATGATCAGCCCCAGCATTTT
CASSYRDDQPQHF
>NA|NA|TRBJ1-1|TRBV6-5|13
TGTGCCAGCAGTTTAAACAGGGTCTCTGAAGCTTTCTTT
CASSLNRVSEAFF
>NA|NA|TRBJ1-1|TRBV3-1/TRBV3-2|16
TGTGCCAGCAGCCAAAAGGGCACTGGAGGACGCACTGAAGCTTTCTTT
CASSQKGTGGRTEAFF
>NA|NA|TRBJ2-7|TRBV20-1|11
TGCAGTGGTGGGACTTCTTACGAGCAGTACTTC
CSGGTSYEQYF
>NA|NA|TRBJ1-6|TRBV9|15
TGTGCCAGCAGCGTAGGAGACTCGGATAATTCACCCCTCCACTTT
CASSVGDSDNSPLHF
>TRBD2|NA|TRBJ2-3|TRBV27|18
TGTGCCAGCAGTTTATCGCTGGCTAGCGGGAGGTCCACAGATACGCAGTATTTT
CASSLSLASGRSTDTQYF
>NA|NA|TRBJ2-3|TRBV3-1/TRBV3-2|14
TGTGCCAGCAGCCAATTGGGGCCAGTAGATACGCAGTATTTT
CASSQLGPVDTQYF
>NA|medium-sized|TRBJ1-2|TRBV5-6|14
TGTGCCAGCAGCTTGGCGGCAGGGTGGGATGGCTACACCTTC
CASSLAAGWDGYTF
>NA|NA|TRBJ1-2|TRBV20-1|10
TGCAGTGCACTCAGCTATGGCTACACCTTC
CSALSYGYTF
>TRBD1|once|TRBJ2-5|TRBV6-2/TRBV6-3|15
TGTGCCAGCAGACCTCGACAGGGGGCTCAAGAGACCCAGTACTTC
CASRPRQGAQETQYF
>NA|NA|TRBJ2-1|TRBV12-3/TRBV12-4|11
TGTGCCAGCAGTTCTAGGAATGAGCAGTTCTTC
CASSSRNEQFF
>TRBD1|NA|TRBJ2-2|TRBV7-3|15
TGTGCCAGCAGTAACAGGGGCCGGGGCACCGGGGAGCTGTTTTTT
CASSNRGRGTGELFF
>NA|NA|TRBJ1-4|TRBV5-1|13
TGCGCCAGCAGCTTGGACCCATGGGAAAAACTGTTTTTT
CASSLDPWEKLFF
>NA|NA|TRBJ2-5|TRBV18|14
TGTGCCAGCTCCGGGGTCCCACCCCAGGAGACCCAGTACTTC
CASSGVPPQETQYF
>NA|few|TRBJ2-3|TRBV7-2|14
TGTGCCAGCAGCCTTAGGAAAATGACAGATACGCAGTATTTT
CASSLRKMTDTQYF
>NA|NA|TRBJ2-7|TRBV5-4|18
TGTGCCAGCAGCCGGGGGGCGGGCAGGACATCTTCCTCGGGCGAGCAGTACTTC
CASSRGAGRTSSSGEQYF
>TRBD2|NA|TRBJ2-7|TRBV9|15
TGTGCCAGCAGCGTGAATAGCGGGGCATGGTACGAGCAGTACTTC
CASSVNSGAWYEQYF
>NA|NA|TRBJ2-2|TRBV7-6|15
TGTGCCAGCAGCTTAGCCGCGGGGAACACCGGGGAGCTGTTTTTT
CASSLAAGNTGELFF
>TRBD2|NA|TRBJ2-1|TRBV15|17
TGTGCCACCAGCAGAGGCCGGCTTAGCGGGAATTACAATGAGCAGTTCTTC
CATSRGRLSGNYNEQFF
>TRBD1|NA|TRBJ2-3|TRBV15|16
TGTGCCACCAGCAGTAGGATACAGGGGGCAAAAGATACGCAGTATTTT
CATSSRIQGAKDTQYF
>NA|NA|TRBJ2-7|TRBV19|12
TGTGCCAGTAGTTATCAGGGCTACGAGCAGTACTTC
CASSYQGYEQYF